These 27 T cell receptor beta chains were all obtained from the same sample, sequenced in a study of radiation and T cells in renal cell carcinoma. This sample's time point: baseline pretreatment blood. The treatment here: 15 Gy SBRT to primary tumor, nephrectomy 4 weeks later. Data came from immunoSEQ multiplex PCR; TCRdb stores just in-frame clones and leaves some out. The sample has 55,000 to 65,000 clones; about three quarters are singletons. This specimen was blood, taken from a patient whose treatment included radiotherapy and nephrectomy. Receptors originate from a man in his sixties with renal cell carcinoma.

V gene TRBV6-5 combines with J gene TRBJ1-2, with 10 bases lining up with TRBD1. This CDR3 has 15 residues. Trimming removed 2 bases from V and 6 bases from J; junction bases left unmatched: 6. Per germline, CDR1 MNHEY and CDR2 SVGAGI. CDR3 residues: CASSYRGQGRDGYTF. The CDR3 DNA is TGTGCCAGCAGTTACAGGGGACAGGGGAGGGATGGCTACACCTTC.

The V gene is TRBV11-3, the J gene TRBJ2-3; 8 nucleotides align to TRBD2. Germline values: CDR1 SGHNT, CDR2 YENEEA. This CDR3 has 14 residues. Losses at the gene ends were 6 bases for V and 3 bases for J; bases not matched to a gene: 5. The CDR3 DNA reads TGTGCCAGCAGTCGCGGGGGGCGGACAGATACGCAGTATTTT. Translation gives CASSRGGRTDTQYF.

The V gene is TRBV13, the J gene TRBJ1-2; no firm D call. Germline V gene sequence: CDR1 PRHDT, CDR2 FYEKMQ (reference sequence). V gave up 5 bases and J gave up 7 bases, with 17 bases separating them. The CDR3 is 14 amino acids. The CDR3 DNA reads TGTGCCAGCAGCCGGGGAGGGCGGTCAGGTGGCTACACCTTC. It encodes CASSRGGRSGGYTF.

The V gene is TRBV18, the J gene TRBJ1-2; 7 bases map to TRBD1. Looked up from germline, CDR1 is KGHSH and CDR2 is LQKENI. The CDR3 sequence is 15 residues long. Trimming removed 3 bases from V and 4 bases from J; junction bases left unmatched: 8. The CDR3 spells CASSPTGTATYGYTF. DNA for the CDR3: TGTGCCAGCTCACCTACCGGGACAGCCACCTATGGCTACACCTTC.

The rearrangement links TRBV5-1 to TRBJ2-1; D may be TRBD2 (5 bases). This CDR3 region has 15 residues. V shed 2 bases and J shed 0 bases, with 9 bases lying between them. The germline V gene has CDR1 SGHRS and CDR2 YFSETQ. The CDR3 sequence: CASSFDGVSYNEQFF. In nucleotides, the CDR3 is TGCGCCAGCAGCTTCGACGGGGTCTCCTACAATGAGCAGTTCTTC.

This sequence joins TRBV7-6 and TRBJ2-3, with 9 bases identical to TRBD2. Germline V gene lookup returns CDR1 SGHVS and CDR2 FNYEAQ. This CDR3 region has 16 residues. J gave up 0 bases and V 1 base, and 2 bases lay outside the gene matches. CDR3 nucleotide sequence: TGTGCCAGCAGCTTAGTAGCGGGGGCGAGCACAGATACGCAGTATTTT. Translating gives CASSLVAGASTDTQYF.

The CDR3 DNA is TGCAGCTACAGGGGGGGTAGCACTGAAGCTTTCTTT. This translates into CSYRGGSTEAFF. This chain uses TRBV29-1 with TRBJ1-1; 8 bases match TRBD1. The germline V gene encodes CDR1 SQVTM and CDR2 ANQGSEA. CDR3 length: 12 amino acids. V shed 8 bases, J shed 4 bases, and the junction held 6 bases outside the gene matches. The full variable domain, with the rest looked up from reference TRBV29-1 and TRBJ1-1, is SAVISQKPSRDICQRGTSLTIQCQVDSQVTMMFWYRQQPGQSLTLIATANQGSEATYESGFVIDKFPISRPNLTFSTLTVSNMSPEDSSIYLCSYRGGSTEAFFGQGTRLTVV.

This clone occurred a few times. V usage is TRBV4-3 and J usage is TRBJ2-1; 7 bases map to TRBD1. Germline assignment: CDR1 LGHNA and CDR2 YSLEER. The CDR3 is 16 amino acids. V lost 0 bases and J lost 9; bases outside the gene matches: 11. The CDR3: CASSQDLRGWVSEQFF. The CDR3 region has the DNA TGCGCCAGCAGCCAAGACCTCAGGGGGTGGGTTTCTGAGCAGTTCTTC.

This chain connects TRBV2 to TRBJ2-5; D is undetermined. Per germline, CDR1 SNHLY and CDR2 FYNNEI. Trimming took 6 bases from V and 13 from J, leaving 12 bases between them. The CDR3 has 10 amino acids. This CDR3 reads CASSLPGPYF. For the CDR3, the DNA is TGTGCCAGCAGCCTACCGGGCCCGTACTTC.

This clone was counted only a few times. The chain has TRBV6-5 and TRBJ1-4; D ambiguous. Trimming left V 0 bases short and J 8 bases short, with 13 bases between. Per the germline V gene, CDR1 is MNHEY and CDR2 is SVGAGI. The CDR3 totals 15 residues. In nucleotides, the CDR3 is TGTGCCAGCAGTTACTCCCCACGGAGAACCGAAAAACTGTTTTTT. This codes for CASSYSPRRTEKLFF.

The CDR3 nucleotides read TGTGCCAGTAGGGGTCAGGGAGAGGCTTTCTTT. Its protein product is CASRGQGEAFF. The chain is built from TRBV19 and TRBJ1-1, with D maybe TRBD1 (5 bases). The CDR3 extends over 11 amino acids. Per germline, CDR1 LNHDA and CDR2 SQIVND (reference sequence). V gave up 6 bases and J gave up 11 bases, with 13 bases separating them.

This sequence joins TRBV5-1 and TRBJ2-6; no definite D call. This CDR3 comprises 18 residues. The germline CDR1 and CDR2 sequences are SGHRS and YFSETQ. Trimming took 0 bases from V and 0 from J, leaving 13 bases between them. In nucleotides, the CDR3 is TGCGCCAGCAGCTTGGTAACTGCGATGGGCTCTGGGGCCAACGTCCTGACTTTC. This gives the protein CASSLVTAMGSGANVLTF.

J is TRBJ1-3 and V is TRBV9; possibly TRBD1 for D (5 bases). The V end lost 0 bases, the J end lost 0 bases, and 7 bases lay between the germline ends. Germline assignment: CDR1 SGDLS and CDR2 YYNGEE. The CDR3 runs 15 residues. CDR3 amino acids: CASSVGGDSGNTIYF. The CDR3 bases are TGTGCCAGCAGCGTAGGGGGGGACTCTGGAAACACCATATATTTT.

CDR3: CASSQDVTGVGYEQYF. DNA of the CDR3: TGCGCCAGCAGCCAAGATGTGACAGGGGTGGGTTACGAGCAGTACTTC. The chain couples TRBV4-3 to TRBJ2-7, with 8 bases aligning to TRBD1. This CDR3 has 16 residues. CDR1 is LGHNA, CDR2 YSLEER, per germline. V gave up 0 bases and J gave up 4 bases; unmatched junction bases: 8.

The gene calls are TRBV7-9 and TRBJ1-4; D is possibly TRBD1 (6 bases). V lost 3 bases, J lost 8 bases, and 16 bases lay in between. The CDR3 runs 15 residues. CDR1 and CDR2 (germline): SEHNR, FQNEAQ (reference sequence). The CDR3 loop is CASSLGGRGNEKLFF. CDR3 sequence (DNA): TGTGCCAGCAGCTTGGGTGGCAGGGGAAACGAAAAACTGTTTTTT.

The chain is built from TRBV21-1 and TRBJ2-5; TRBD1 was called by the table and not checked on the DNA. TRBV21-1 is tagged as a pseudogene. The CDR3 spans 16 residues. CDR3 nucleotide sequence: TGTGCCAGCAGCAAAGGTGTAGCAGGGAAGGGAGAGACCCAGTACTTC. Translating gives CASSKGVAGKGETQYF.

V gene TRBV7-3 combines with J gene TRBJ2-2; TRBD2 might be the D (5 bases). The CDR3 runs to 16 residues. Per the germline V gene, CDR1 is SGHTA and CDR2 is FQGTGA. V lost 5 bases and J lost 3, with 16 bases in between. For the CDR3, the DNA is TGTGCCAGCAGCCAAGCGGCGAGAGTGGACACCGGGGAGCTGTTTTTT. It is translated as CASSQAARVDTGELFF.

The sample holds a few counts of this clone. The genes are TRBV19 and TRBJ1-1, with unresolved D. CDR3 size: 14 residues. The ends were cut back, 4 bases at V and 1 base at J, with 10 bases in the middle. The germline V gene encodes CDR1 LNHDA and CDR2 SQIVND (reference sequence). The CDR3 nucleotides read TGTGCCAGTAGTAGAGACACCCCGAACACTGAAGCTTTCTTT. Encoded protein: CASSRDTPNTEAFF. The variable domain in full, completed from reference TRBV19 and TRBJ1-1, reads DGGITQSPKYLFRKEGQNVTLSCEQNLNHDAMYWYRQDPGQGLRLIYYSQIVNDFQKGDIAEGYSVSREKKESFPLTVTSAQKNPTAFYLCASSRDTPNTEAFFGQGTRLTVV.

The chain uses TRBV5-1 and TRBJ2-2, with TRBD2 matching 9 bases. The CDR3 runs 16 residues. CDR1 is SGHRS, CDR2 YFSETQ, per germline. V dropped 4 bases and J dropped 1; count of bases not matched to a gene: 5. The DNA of the CDR3 is TGCGCCAGCAGCCTCAGACTAGCGGAGAACACCGGGGAGCTGTTTTTT. Translation gives CASSLRLAENTGELFF.

This chain links TRBV6-5 with TRBJ2-6, with TRBD1 as a possible D gene (6 bases). V was clipped by 4 bases and J by 0 bases, with 10 bases between them. Per germline, CDR1 MNHEY and CDR2 SVGAGI. The CDR3 extends over 16 amino acids. The CDR3 protein is CASSSRGVSGANVLTF. CDR3 bases: TGTGCCAGCAGTTCCAGGGGAGTCTCTGGGGCCAACGTCCTGACTTTC.

V usage is TRBV19 and J usage is TRBJ2-3; D might be TRBD1 or TRBD2, each matching 6 bases. The V end lost 4 bases, the J end lost 1 base, and 12 bases lay between the germline ends. CDR1 is LNHDA, CDR2 SQIVND, per germline (reference sequence). The CDR3 runs 15 residues. CDR3 in DNA: TGTGCCAGTAGTAGATATAGGGGGGGCACAGATACGCAGTATTTT. Amino acids: CASSRYRGGTDTQYF. The complete variable domain, with remaining parts taken from reference TRBV19 and TRBJ2-3, reads DGGITQSPKYLFRKEGQNVTLSCEQNLNHDAMYWYRQDPGQGLRLIYYSQIVNDFQKGDIAEGYSVSREKKESFPLTVTSAQKNPTAFYLCASSRYRGGTDTQYFGPGTRLTVL.

The gene calls are TRBV11-2 and TRBJ1-3, with 9 bases aligning to TRBD1. In germline, CDR1 is SGHAT, CDR2 FQNNGV. The CDR3 contains 16 residues. V lost 6 bases, J lost 0 bases, and 6 bases stayed unmatched. CDR3 DNA: TGTGCCAGCAGTACAGGGGGACAGGGCTCTGGAAACACCATATATTTT. Its protein product is CASSTGGQGSGNTIYF. The full variable domain, completed using reference TRBV11-2 and TRBJ1-3, is EAGVAQSPRYKIIEKRQSVAFWCNPISGHATLYWYQQILGQGPKLLIQFQNNGVVDDSQLPKDRFSAERLKGVDSTLKIQPAKLEDSAVYLCASSTGGQGSGNTIYFGEGSWLTVV.

This clone was seen a handful of times. The chain has TRBV29-1 and TRBJ1-1, with D possibly TRBD1 on 6 matching bases. CDR3 length equals 14 residues. V was trimmed by 4 bases and J by 5 bases, leaving 17 bases between them. Germline CDR1 reads SQVTM; CDR2 reads ANQGSEA. The CDR3 coding sequence is TGCAGCGTTGTTCTCTGGGCAGGGGAAACTGAAGCTTTCTTT. It yields the protein CSVVLWAGETEAFF. The complete variable domain, with remaining parts taken from reference TRBV29-1 and TRBJ1-1, reads SAVISQKPSRDICQRGTSLTIQCQVDSQVTMMFWYRQQPGQSLTLIATANQGSEATYESGFVIDKFPISRPNLTFSTLTVSNMSPEDSSIYLCSVVLWAGETEAFFGQGTRLTVV.

The chain links TRBV5-1 to TRBJ2-3, with TRBD2 identical over 12 bases. With V trimmed by 2 bases and J by 3 bases, 28 bases remained unmatched. This CDR3 contains 24 residues. Germline CDR1 and CDR2: SGHRS and YFSETQ. The CDR3, as DNA: TGCGCCAGCAGCTTAAGACTACAGGGGGGAATCCTAGCGGGAGGGCCTCTAAGGACAGATACGCAGTATTTT. Protein sequence: CASSLRLQGGILAGGPLRTDTQYF.

The chain combines TRBV6-1 with TRBJ1-2, with a possible D match to TRBD1 (5 bases). The CDR3 spans 15 residues. The germline gives CDR1 MNHNS, CDR2 SASEGT. V gave up 1 base and J gave up 8 bases, with 17 bases separating them. The CDR3 DNA is TGTGCCAGCAGTGAAGTGCCTGAGGGGCGGTCGGGCTACACCTTC. Translation gives CASSEVPEGRSGYTF.

J is TRBJ2-2 and V is TRBV5-1; no definite D call. The CDR3 loop spans 15 amino acids. Trimming stripped 0 bases from V and 3 bases from J, with 9 bases between. Germline V lookup: CDR1 SGHRS, CDR2 YFSETQ. For the CDR3, the DNA is TGCGCCAGCAGCTTGGGGAGAACGGACACCGGGGAGCTGTTTTTT. Translated, it gives CASSLGRTDTGELFF.

This clone has a handful of counts. Here the CDR3 DNA reads TGCGCCAGCAGCCACCGGAGCCGACGGGCGGCTTGCTCCCATTGGGCCTACGAGCAGTACGTC. Protein: CASSHRSRRAACSHWAYEQYV. The chain recombines TRBV5-1 with TRBJ2-7; D not certain. V gave up 4 bases and J gave up 2 bases, with 34 bases separating them. CDR1 and CDR2 (germline): SGHRS, YFSETQ. This CDR3 contains 21 residues.